The rows below give T cell receptor beta chains drawn from one sample of a study of early stage breast cancer tumors. Here immunoSEQ multiplex PCR was the method, and the copy in TCRdb shows in-frame clones only, minus some. The table has 45,000 to 60,000 clones, roughly 84% seen once. Source material: blood. Source of these receptors: a person aged 45-60 years with breast cancer. The CDR3 runs from the conserved cysteine through the conserved F or W. The D gene is left open where the match is weak. Not every row has a clone size; where given, it reads once, few, many or a size class.

TRBJ1-1 TRBV5-1 NA TRBD1 CASGQGQGAVGAFF TGCGCCAGCGGCCAGGGACAGGGGGCTGTGGGAGCTTTCTTT
TRBJ2-7 TRBV5-1 NA NA CASSLGQSQYF TGCGCCAGCAGCTTAGGGCAATCGCAGTACTTC
TRBJ2-3 TRBV4-1 NA NA CASSGDIVQYF TGCGCCAGCAGCGGGGACATAGTGCAGTATTTT
TRBJ1-1 TRBV7-2 NA TRBD1 CASSFSWTGNTEAFF TGTGCCAGCAGCTTCTCCTGGACAGGGAACACTGAAGCTTTCTTT
TRBJ2-3 TRBV5-1 NA NA CATPPEKRVGTDTQYF TGCGCCACCCCGCCTGAGAAGAGAGTCGGCACAGATACGCAGTATTTT
TRBJ1-3 TRBV12-5 NA TRBD1 CASGWILAGTGLGNTIYF TGTGCTAGTGGTTGGATTCTCGCGGGGACAGGGTTGGGAAACACCATATATTTT
TRBJ1-1 TRBV29-1 NA NA CSVGATGWTEAFF TGCAGCGTTGGGGCGACAGGATGGACTGAAGCTTTCTTT
TRBJ2-7 TRBV5-4 few TRBD2 CASSLDGLAGGGHEQYF TGTGCCAGCAGCTTGGATGGACTAGCGGGAGGGGGCCACGAGCAGTACTTC
TRBJ2-3 TRBV4-2 NA NA CASSQGSADTDTQYF TGTGCCAGCAGCCAAGGATCTGCGGACACAGATACGCAGTATTTT
TRBJ1-1 TRBV7-2 NA NA CASSLAGARAFF TGTGCCAGCAGCTTAGCCGGGGCTCGGGCTTTCTTT
TRBJ2-5 TRBV27 NA TRBD1 CASSARQGTGVETQYF TGTGCCAGCAGTGCCCGACAGGGTACAGGGGTTGAGACCCAGTACTTC
TRBJ2-1 TRBV11-3 NA TRBD2 CASSLEGASGHNEQFF TGTGCCAGCAGCTTAGAAGGGGCTAGCGGCCACAATGAGCAGTTCTTC
TRBJ1-5 TRBV5-8 NA NA CASSSGPRADQPQHF TGTGCCAGCAGTTCAGGGCCCCGGGCAGATCAGCCCCAGCATTTT
TRBJ2-2 TRBV7-9 NA NA CASSLVTTGELFF TGTGCCAGCAGCTTAGTGACCACCGGGGAGCTGTTTTTT
TRBJ1-3 TRBV7-2 NA NA CASSPGRGKSNTIYF TGTGCCAGCAGCCCCGGAAGGGGGAAGTCTAACACCATATATTTT
TRBJ2-3 TRBV28 NA NA CASSLFKIFGQTTDTQYF TGTGCCAGCAGTTTATTCAAAATCTTCGGACAGACCACAGATACGCAGTATTTT
TRBJ1-5 TRBV19 NA TRBD1 CASSIDRDVGNQPQHF TGTGCCAGTAGTATCGACAGGGATGTAGGCAATCAGCCCCAGCATTTT
TRBJ1-2 TRBV14 NA NA CASSGTGNRHYGYTF TGTGCCAGCAGCGGTACAGGGAACCGACATTATGGCTACACCTTC
TRBJ2-7 TRBV5-6 NA TRBD2 CASSHVRGAYEQYF TGTGCCAGCAGCCACGTCCGGGGGGCCTACGAGCAGTACTTC
TRBJ2-3 TRBV6-1 NA TRBD2 CASGGAGEGTDTQYF TGTGCCAGCGGGGGTGCGGGGGAAGGCACAGATACGCAGTATTTT
TRBJ2-3 TRBV5-1 NA TRBD2 CASSSLLAATDTQYF TGCGCCAGCAGCTCACTACTAGCGGCCACAGATACGCAGTATTTT
TRBJ1-4 TRBV7-9 NA TRBD1 CASSWTGGWGTNEKLFF TGTGCCAGCAGCTGGACAGGGGGCTGGGGAACTAATGAAAAACTGTTTTTT
TRBJ2-1 TRBV28 NA NA CASSLTGARNSEQFF TGTGCCAGCAGTTTAACGGGGGCGAGAAACAGTGAGCAGTTCTTC
TRBJ2-5 TRBV6-1 NA NA CASIRQAKETQYF TGTGCCAGCATCAGACAGGCTAAAGAGACCCAGTACTTC
TRBJ2-2 TRBV7-9 NA TRBD2 CASSSRLAGNGGELFF TGTGCCAGCAGCTCCCGACTAGCGGGGAACGGCGGGGAGCTGTTTTTT
TRBJ2-3 TRBV9 NA NA CASSVAQGADTQYF TGTGCCAGCAGCGTAGCTCAGGGTGCAGATACGCAGTATTTT
TRBJ2-2 TRBV5-6 NA TRBD1 CASSPRGSRTGELFF TGTGCCAGCAGCCCCAGGGGGAGCAGGACCGGGGAGCTGTTTTTT
TRBJ1-4 TRBV18 NA NA CASSETQVNEKLFF TGTGCCAGCTCAGAGACGCAAGTTAATGAAAAACTGTTTTTT
TRBJ1-4 TRBV6-1 few NA CASSEFEKLFF TGTGCCAGCAGTGAATTTGAAAAACTGTTTTTT
TRBJ2-7 TRBV6-6 NA NA CASSYLIGYEQYF TGTGCCAGCAGTTACTTAATAGGGTACGAGCAGTACTTC
TRBJ1-5 TRBV13 NA NA CASSSRGAGNQPQHF TGTGCCAGCAGCTCCCGGGGGGCCGGGAATCAGCCCCAGCATTTT
TRBJ1-5 TRBV2 NA TRBD1 CASSPDRVSNQPQHF TGTGCCAGCAGTCCGGACAGGGTAAGCAATCAGCCCCAGCATTTT
TRBJ2-1 TRBV6-5 NA TRBD2 CASRGLALINEQFF TGTGCCAGCCGGGGACTAGCGCTTATCAATGAGCAGTTCTTC
TRBJ1-1 TRBV11-2 NA NA CASSFSTGFQGNTEAFF TGTGCCAGCAGCTTCTCTACAGGTTTCCAAGGGAACACTGAAGCTTTCTTT
TRBJ2-5 TRBV9 NA NA CASSTLSRVGQETQYF TGTGCCAGCAGCACCCTCTCGAGGGTTGGTCAAGAGACCCAGTACTTC
TRBJ2-5 TRBV2 few NA CASSVVDGTQYF TGTGCCAGCAGTGTGGTGGACGGGACCCAGTACTTC
TRBJ1-3 TRBV19 NA NA CASSIEGGSGNTIYF TGTGCCAGTAGTATCGAAGGGGGATCTGGAAACACCATATATTTT
TRBJ1-1 TRBV10-3 NA NA CATEDSRGNTEAFF TGTGCCACCGAAGACTCCAGGGGTAACACTGAAGCTTTCTTT
TRBJ2-2 TRBV12-5 NA TRBD1 CASGLQGANTGELFF TGTGCTAGTGGTTTGCAGGGGGCGAACACCGGGGAGCTGTTTTTT
TRBJ2-1 TRBV7-9 NA NA CASSFRGGRSRNEQFF TGTGCCAGCAGCTTCAGAGGGGGAAGGAGTAGGAATGAGCAGTTCTTC
TRBJ2-7 TRBV5-1 NA TRBD2 CASSLGLAATYEQYF TGCGCCAGCAGCTTGGGACTAGCGGCCACCTACGAGCAGTACTTC
TRBJ2-1 TRBV18 NA TRBD1 CASSPGQSSYNEQFF TGTGCCAGCTCACCGGGACAGAGCTCCTACAATGAGCAGTTCTTC
TRBJ2-2 TRBV11-3 NA NA CASSPQSTENAGELFF TGTGCCAGCAGCCCACAATCGACGGAGAACGCCGGGGAGCTGTTTTTT
TRBJ1-1 TRBV29-1 once TRBD1 CSVDRPGQGAGTGEAFF TGCAGCGTTGACCGACCGGGACAGGGGGCAGGTACGGGTGAAGCTTTCTTT
TRBJ1-1 TRBV6-5 NA TRBD1 CASKEGQGDTEAFF TGTGCCAGCAAGGAGGGACAGGGGGACACTGAAGCTTTCTTT
TRBJ2-4 TRBV7-9 NA NA CASSFVGRETNIQYF TGTGCCAGCAGCTTTGTTGGCAGGGAGACAAACATTCAGTACTTC
TRBJ2-7 TRBV5-1 NA TRBD1 CASSLSAGGNEQYF TGCGCCAGCAGCTTGTCGGCAGGGGGCAACGAGCAGTACTTC
TRBJ2-7 TRBV5-1 NA NA CASSLAVPAYEQYF TGCGCCAGCAGCTTGGCCGTTCCGGCCTACGAGCAGTACTTC
TRBJ2-2 TRBV2 NA NA CANGPPPNTGELFF TGTGCCAACGGACCGCCCCCGAACACCGGGGAGCTGTTTTTT
TRBJ1-5 TRBV5-1 NA NA CASSLEGGAYDQPQHF TGCGCCAGCAGCTTGGAGGGGGGCGCGTATGATCAGCCCCAGCATTTT
TRBJ2-7 TRBV7-2 NA TRBD2 CASSLAPGTGGHEQYF TGTGCCAGCAGCTTAGCGCCGGGAACGGGGGGGCACGAGCAGTACTTC
TRBJ2-5 TRBV30 NA NA CAWTGGGAQETQYF TGTGCCTGGACGGGCGGCGGGGCCCAAGAGACCCAGTACTTC